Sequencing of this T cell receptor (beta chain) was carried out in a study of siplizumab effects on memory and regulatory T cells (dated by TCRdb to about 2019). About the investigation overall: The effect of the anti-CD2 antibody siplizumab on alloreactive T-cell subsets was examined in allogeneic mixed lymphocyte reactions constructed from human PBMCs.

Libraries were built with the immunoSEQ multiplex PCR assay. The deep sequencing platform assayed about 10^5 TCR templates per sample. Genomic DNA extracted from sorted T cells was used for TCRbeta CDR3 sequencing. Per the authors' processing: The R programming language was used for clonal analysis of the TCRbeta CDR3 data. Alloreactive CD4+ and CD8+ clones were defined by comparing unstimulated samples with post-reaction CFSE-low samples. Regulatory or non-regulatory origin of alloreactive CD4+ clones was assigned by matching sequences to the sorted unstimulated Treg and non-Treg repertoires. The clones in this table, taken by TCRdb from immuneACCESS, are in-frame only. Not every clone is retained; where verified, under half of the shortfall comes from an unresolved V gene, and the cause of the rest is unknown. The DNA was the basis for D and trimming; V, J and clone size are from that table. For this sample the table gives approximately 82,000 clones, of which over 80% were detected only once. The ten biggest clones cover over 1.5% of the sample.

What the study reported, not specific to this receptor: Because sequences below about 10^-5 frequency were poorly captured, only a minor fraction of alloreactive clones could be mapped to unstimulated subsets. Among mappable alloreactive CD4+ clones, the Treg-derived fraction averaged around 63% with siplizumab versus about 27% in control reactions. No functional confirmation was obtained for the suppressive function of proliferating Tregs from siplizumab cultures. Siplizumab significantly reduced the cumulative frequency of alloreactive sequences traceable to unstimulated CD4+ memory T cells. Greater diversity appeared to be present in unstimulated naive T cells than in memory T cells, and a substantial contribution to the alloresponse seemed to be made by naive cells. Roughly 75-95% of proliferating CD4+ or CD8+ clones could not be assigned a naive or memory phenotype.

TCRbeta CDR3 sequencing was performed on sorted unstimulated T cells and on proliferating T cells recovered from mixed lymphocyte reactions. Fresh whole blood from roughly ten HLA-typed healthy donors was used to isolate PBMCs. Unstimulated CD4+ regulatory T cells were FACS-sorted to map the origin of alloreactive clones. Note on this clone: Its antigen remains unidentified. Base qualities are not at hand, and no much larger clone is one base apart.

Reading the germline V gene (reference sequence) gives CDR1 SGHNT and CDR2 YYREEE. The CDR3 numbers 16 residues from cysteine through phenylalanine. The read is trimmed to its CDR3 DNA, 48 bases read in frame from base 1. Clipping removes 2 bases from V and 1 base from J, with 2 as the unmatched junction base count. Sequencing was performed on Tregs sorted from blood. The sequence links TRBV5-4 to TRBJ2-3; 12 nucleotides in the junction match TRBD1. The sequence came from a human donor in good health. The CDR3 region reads CASSLGTGGGTDTQYF. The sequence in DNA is TGTGCCAGCAGCTTAGGGACAGGGGGCGGCACAGATACGCAGTATTTT.